This T cell receptor (beta chain) was documented in a study of cytomegalovirus exposure and HLA in healthy donors. TCRdb's table, derived via immunoSEQ multiplex PCR, lists solely in-frame clones and lacks some. The sample yields more than 150,000 clones, roughly 84% seen once. This CDR3 has 15 residues. Unmatched junction bases numbered 4, after V lost 1 base and J lost 7 bases. CDR1 is SGDLS and CDR2 is YYNGEE in the germline V gene. The chain is built from TRBV9 and TRBJ1-6; 8 bases are a match to TRBD1. This clonotype originated in a young woman in good health and CMV-seropositive. Material: PBMCs. This CDR3 reads CASSVQGARNSPLHF. CDR3 coding DNA: TGTGCCAGCAGCGTACAGGGGGCGAGGAATTCACCCCTCCACTTT.